These 3 T cell receptor beta chains originate from one sample sequenced in a study of blood T cell repertoires in COVID-19. Sequenced by immunoSEQ multiplex PCR; TCRdb stores in-frame clones only, minus some. The sample lists 55,000 to 75,000 clones; 86% were seen once. The sequenced sample was peripheral blood. These receptors came from a man aged 50 or older with acute or convalescent COVID-19.

The chain links TRBV9 to TRBJ1-1; maybe TRBD1 (6 bases). From germline, CDR1 is SGDLS and CDR2 YYNGEE. This CDR3 comprises 17 residues. V lost 4 bases and J 1 base, leaving 20 bases between the germline ends. CDR3 loop: CASSSRPGQITNTEAFF. The CDR3 nucleotides read TGTGCCAGCAGCTCCCGTCCGGGACAAATAACGAACACTGAAGCTTTCTTT.

The chain is built from TRBV2 and TRBJ1-1; D is possibly TRBD1 (5 bases). V was clipped by 1 base and J by 11 bases, with 14 bases between them. The CDR3 runs to 13 residues. CDR1 SNHLY and CDR2 FYNNEI come from the germline V gene. The CDR3 reads CASSEDGWEGAFF. The CDR3 DNA sequence: TGTGCCAGCAGTGAAGATGGGTGGGAGGGGGCTTTCTTT.

The chain recombines TRBV3-1 (or the pseudogene TRBV3-2) with TRBJ2-2; 9 bases align to TRBD1. The CDR3 has 16 amino acids. V lost 3 bases, J lost 7 bases, and 9 bases stayed unmatched. Germline V gene data show CDR1 as LGHDT and CDR2 as YNNKEL (reference sequence). In DNA, the CDR3 is TGTGCCAGCAGCCATGCCGGGACAGGGAAGCACGGGGAGCTGTTTTTT. It is translated as CASSHAGTGKHGELFF.